These 32 T cell receptor beta chains originate from one sample sequenced in a study of T cell responses to AZD1222 COVID-19 vaccine. Method: immunoSEQ multiplex PCR; TCRdb's copy keeps in-frame clones and lacks some. Of some 150,000 clones detected, about 92% appear once; the ten largest clones hold roughly 3.4%. Sequenced material: peripheral blood, taken 28 days after the second AZD1222 dose. The receptors come from an adult who received the AZD1222 COVID-19 vaccine.

This clone was found a few times. The J gene is TRBJ1-2, the V gene TRBV7-2; TRBD1 matches at 7 bases. CDR3 size: 14 residues. Germline CDR1 SGHTA, CDR2 FQGNSA. V lost 3 bases to trimming and J lost 2 bases; unmatched junction nucleotides: 3. The CDR3 is CASSLGTANYGYTF. The CDR3 DNA is TGTGCCAGCAGCTTGGGGACAGCAAACTATGGCTACACCTTC.

The chain uses TRBV6-5 and TRBJ1-6, with 7 positions matching TRBD1. With 4 bases clipped from V and 9 bases from J, the junction kept 9 bases outside the gene matches. This CDR3 has 15 amino acids. Germline lookup yields CDR1 MNHEY and CDR2 SVGAGI. For the CDR3, the DNA is TGTGCCAGCAGTTTAACGGAAAGGGGGCTTTCACCCCTCCACTTT. Amino acid sequence: CASSLTERGLSPLHF.

The chain joins TRBV20-1 to TRBJ1-3; D uncertain. Between the trimmed V and J ends, which lost 3 bases and 2 bases, there was a span of 8 bases. The CDR3 contains 13 residues. Germline-derived CDR1 and CDR2 are DFQATT and SNEGSKA (reference sequence). The CDR3 here is CSASLTAGNTIYF. The CDR3 nucleotides read TGCAGTGCTAGTTTGACCGCTGGAAACACCATATATTTT.

J is TRBJ2-7 and V is TRBV7-9; D remains ambiguous. Germline CDR1 SEHNR, CDR2 FQNEAQ (reference sequence). CDR3 length: 14 residues. The V end was cut by 1 base, the J end by 5 bases, with 12 bases between. In nucleotides, the CDR3 is TGTGCCAGCAGCTTAGGTGCCGGTCTGGACGAGCAGTACTTC. Translating gives CASSLGAGLDEQYF.

The V gene is TRBV29-1, the J gene TRBJ2-7; the match to TRBD2 covers 8 bases. CDR1 and CDR2 from the germline V gene are SQVTM and ANQGSEA. J lost 3 bases, V lost 6 bases, and 19 bases had no gene match. CDR3 length: 17 residues. This CDR3 reads CSVGPQPGLAGVYEQYF. The CDR3, as DNA: TGCAGCGTCGGCCCACAGCCTGGACTAGCAGGTGTCTACGAGCAGTACTTC.

CDR3 nucleotide sequence: TGTGCCAGCAGCTTAGCGGCCGTTGAGCAGTACTTC. This sequence encodes CASSLAAVEQYF. This sequence joins TRBV7-9 and TRBJ2-7; D is ambiguous. The germline gives CDR1 SEHNR, CDR2 FQNEAQ (reference sequence). V was trimmed by 0 bases and J by 7 bases, leaving 7 bases between them. The CDR3 is 12 residues long.

V is TRBV3-1 (or the pseudogene TRBV3-2) and J is TRBJ1-5; D ambiguous. The CDR3 consists of 15 residues. The V end was cut by 3 bases, the J end by 0 bases, with 9 bases between. The germline V gene has CDR1 LGHDT and CDR2 YNNKEL (reference sequence). The CDR3 loop reads CASSQGSSSNQPQHF. CDR3 bases: TGTGCCAGCAGCCAGGGTTCGTCTAGCAATCAGCCCCAGCATTTT.

The gene calls are TRBV7-9 and TRBJ1-5; 7 bases fit TRBD1. Germline V CDR1 and CDR2: SEHNR, FQNEAQ (reference sequence). The CDR3 has 14 amino acids. The junction had 2 bases not matched to a gene; V was cut back by 4 bases and J by 2 bases. The CDR3 protein is CASSSQGGNQPQHF. The CDR3 DNA is TGTGCCAGCAGCTCCCAGGGGGGCAATCAGCCCCAGCATTTT.

The rearrangement joins TRBV6-2 or TRBV6-3 to TRBJ2-1; D is ambiguous. From germline, CDR1 is MNHEY and CDR2 SVGEGT. The CDR3 has 11 residues. Trimming stripped 0 bases from V and 10 bases from J, with 4 bases between. The chain's CDR3 is CASSYSQEQFF. In nucleotides, the CDR3 is TGTGCCAGCAGTTACTCGCAAGAGCAGTTCTTC.

The V gene is TRBV7-9, the J gene TRBJ1-2; no reliable D call. Trimming took off 2 bases at V and 5 bases at J, with 15 bases between the two ends. This CDR3 comprises 15 residues. CDR1 SEHNR and CDR2 FQNEAQ come from the germline V gene (reference sequence). CDR3 sequence reads: CASSLNDGLRYGYTF. CDR3 bases: TGTGCCAGCAGCTTAAACGACGGGTTGCGGTATGGCTACACCTTC.

This clone has just a few counts. The gene calls are TRBV3-1 (or the pseudogene TRBV3-2) and TRBJ2-2; unclear D gene. V lost 0 bases and J lost 6, with 11 bases in between. This CDR3 has 15 amino acids. CDR1 and CDR2 (germline): LGHDT, YNNKEL (reference sequence). CDR3 sequence: CASSQDTMLPGELFF. Here the CDR3 DNA reads TGTGCCAGCAGCCAAGATACCATGCTACCCGGGGAGCTGTTTTTT.

The chain links TRBV12-3 or TRBV12-4 to TRBJ2-7, with 8 bases matching TRBD1. Unmatched junction bases numbered 8, after V lost 6 bases and J lost 7 bases. The CDR3 has 13 residues. CDR3 coding DNA: TGTGCCAGCAGGAGGACAGGGATAATAGAGCAGTACTTC. The encoded protein is CASRRTGIIEQYF.

The chain employs TRBV6-6 and TRBJ1-3; possibly TRBD1 for D (6 bases). Between the trimmed V and J ends, which lost 2 bases and 0 bases, there was a span of 8 bases. CDR3 length: 15 amino acids. Germline CDR1 MNHNY, CDR2 SVGAGI (reference sequence). In nucleotides, the CDR3 is TGTGCCAGCAGTTACGGGACAAGCTCTGGAAACACCATATATTTT. Amino acid sequence: CASSYGTSSGNTIYF.

The rearrangement uses TRBV9 and TRBJ1-5; D perhaps matches TRBD1 (6 bases). This CDR3 has 14 residues. The ends were cut back, 0 bases at V and 5 bases at J, with 9 bases in the middle. The germline V gene has CDR1 SGDLS and CDR2 YYNGEE. Here the CDR3 DNA reads TGTGCCAGCAGCGTAGAGGCAGGGGATCAGCCCCAGCATTTT. Translated, it gives CASSVEAGDQPQHF.

CDR3 in amino acids: CSVSVNTEAFF. CDR3 coding DNA: TGCAGCGTCTCAGTGAACACTGAAGCTTTCTTT. The gene calls are TRBV29-1 and TRBJ1-1, with no clear D. CDR1 is SQVTM and CDR2 is ANQGSEA in the germline V gene. The V and J ends lost 6 bases and 0 bases respectively, with 5 bases between them. The CDR3 loop spans 11 amino acids.

V and J are TRBV28 and TRBJ1-5; D is unclear. Between the trimmed V and J ends, which lost 2 bases and 2 bases, there was a span of 10 bases. This CDR3 is 15 amino acids long. Per the germline V gene, CDR1 is MDHEN and CDR2 is SYDVKM. The CDR3 DNA reads as TGTGCCAGCAGTTTAGGTGGAATGGGCAATCAGCCCCAGCATTTT. Protein sequence: CASSLGGMGNQPQHF. Filled out from reference TRBV28 and TRBJ1-5, the complete variable domain reads DVKVTQSSRYLVKRTGEKVFLECVQDMDHENMFWYRQDPGLGLRLIYFSYDVKMKEKGDIPEGYSVSREKKERFSLILESASTNQTSMYLCASSLGGMGNQPQHFGDGTRLSIL.

The CDR3 sequence is CASSPPDRYYGYTF. DNA for the CDR3: TGTGCCAGCAGTCCACCGGACAGGTATTATGGCTACACCTTC. V gene TRBV6-5 combines with J gene TRBJ1-2, with 7 bases identical to TRBD1. This CDR3 region has 14 residues. With 5 bases clipped from V and 5 bases from J, the junction kept 8 bases outside the gene matches. The germline V gene has CDR1 MNHEY and CDR2 SVGAGI.

CDR3 sequence reads: CASSPASGASTDTQYF. DNA for the CDR3: TGTGCCAGCAGCCCCGCTAGCGGGGCTAGCACAGATACGCAGTATTTT. This sequence joins TRBV28 and TRBJ2-3; 9 positions agree with TRBD2. Germline V CDR1 and CDR2: MDHEN, SYDVKM. V was pared by 6 bases and J by 0 bases, with 7 bases of the junction left unmatched. CDR3 length equals 16 residues.

This chain uses TRBV7-2 with TRBJ2-7, with D possibly TRBD2 on 6 matching bases. Germline V gene lookup returns CDR1 SGHTA and CDR2 FQGNSA. The CDR3 sequence is 17 residues long. V lost 0 bases to trimming and J lost 6 bases, with 21 bases between them. The CDR3 coding sequence is TGTGCCAGCAGCTTAGCCTACGGGACCGCGGGACTGGGCGAGCAGTACTTC. Translated, it gives CASSLAYGTAGLGEQYF.

The chain is built from TRBV7-9 and TRBJ1-2; D uncertain. The CDR3 consists of 11 residues. The germline V gene encodes CDR1 SEHNR and CDR2 FQNEAQ (reference sequence). V was clipped by 4 bases and J by 7 bases, with 7 bases between them. Here the CDR3 DNA reads TGTGCCAGCAGCTCCCGGGGTGGCTACACCTTC. It codes for CASSSRGGYTF.

About this clone: Germline and junction disagree at one end, which may indicate a read error. This chain links TRBV9 with TRBJ2-1, with 7 bases lining up with TRBD2. The CDR3 has 15 amino acids. Looked up from germline, CDR1 is SGDLS and CDR2 is YYNGEE. In DNA, the CDR3 is TGTGCCGGCAGCCCTGGACTAGGAGTATACAATGAGCAGTTCTTC. Amino acid sequence: CAGSPGLGVYNEQFF.

This chain joins TRBV28 and TRBJ1-1; TRBD1 matches 8 bases. The CDR3 spans 13 residues. CDR1 is MDHEN, CDR2 SYDVKM, per germline. With V trimmed by 10 bases and J by 0 bases, 4 bases remained unmatched. CDR3 nucleotides: TGTGCCACCGGGACAGGCCTGAACACTGAAGCTTTCTTT. This gives the protein CATGTGLNTEAFF.

CDR3 region: CASRSLVGEQFF. CDR3 coding DNA: TGTGCCAGCAGAAGCTTAGTAGGGGAGCAGTTCTTC. The J gene is TRBJ2-1, the V gene TRBV7-9, with no clear D. CDR3 size: 12 residues. CDR1 is SEHNR and CDR2 is FQNEAQ in the germline V gene (reference sequence). V was cut by 6 bases and J by 10 bases, with 13 bases left in between.

The chain combines TRBV12-3 or TRBV12-4 with TRBJ1-5; no clear D gene. With 4 bases removed from V and 6 bases from J, the gap between germline ends came to 7 bases. This CDR3 is built from 12 residues. The CDR3 DNA follows: TGTGCCAGCAGTTGGGTGCCTCAGCCCCAGCATTTT. Its protein product is CASSWVPQPQHF.

CDR3 sequence: CASSSALERQETQYF. CDR3 in DNA: TGTGCCAGCAGCTCCGCCTTAGAGCGGCAAGAGACCCAGTACTTC. The chain carries TRBV7-2 and TRBJ2-5; a weak D match, TRBD2 (5 bases). Trimming removed 4 bases from V and 2 bases from J, with 14 bases in between. Germline CDR1 SGHTA, CDR2 FQGNSA. This CDR3 has 15 amino acids.

The chain has TRBV6-5 and TRBJ2-1, with D perhaps TRBD1 (6 bases). Trimming took off 2 bases at V and 6 bases at J, with 14 bases between the two ends. The CDR3 loop spans 15 amino acids. Germline V lookup: CDR1 MNHEY, CDR2 SVGAGI. Written as DNA, the CDR3 is TGTGCCAGCAGTTACGCTGGGGGCGGACTCAATGAGCAGTTCTTC. Translation: CASSYAGGGLNEQFF.

V usage is TRBV6-5 and J usage is TRBJ1-5; maybe TRBD1 (6 bases). The ends were cut back, 6 bases at V and 4 bases at J, with 13 bases in the middle. Germline V gives CDR1 MNHEY, CDR2 SVGAGI. The CDR3 extends over 14 amino acids. In DNA, the CDR3 is TGTGCCAGCAGCCTGGGACACCGGAATCAGCCCCAGCATTTT. Its translation: CASSLGHRNQPQHF.

The chain recombines TRBV27 with TRBJ1-2; possible D gene TRBD1, 5 bases. The CDR3 runs to 15 residues. Trimming took 4 bases from V and 1 from J, leaving 13 bases between them. Looked up from germline, CDR1 is MNHEY and CDR2 is SMNVEV (reference sequence). The CDR3 bases are TGTGCCAGCAGTTATTGGCAGGGTGATAACTATGGCTACACCTTC. Protein sequence: CASSYWQGDNYGYTF.

Only one count was recorded for this clone. This chain connects TRBV4-3 to TRBJ1-3; D is uncertain. CDR1 is LGHNA and CDR2 is YSLEER in the germline V gene. CDR3 length: 19 residues. Trimming removed 3 bases at V and 2 bases at J, with 23 bases between. CDR3 DNA: TGCGCCAGCAGCCAGTACCCTTCAACCTCTATCGTTACTGGAAACACCATATATTTT. Protein product: CASSQYPSTSIVTGNTIYF.

V usage is TRBV2 and J usage is TRBJ1-1, with 8 bases fitting TRBD1. V dropped 5 bases and J dropped 3; count of bases not matched to a gene: 5. The V gene's germline CDR1 is SNHLY and CDR2 FYNNEI. This CDR3 is built from 14 residues. The CDR3 here is CASSRETGDTEAFF. The CDR3, as DNA: TGTGCCAGCAGTCGTGAGACAGGGGACACTGAAGCTTTCTTT.

This clone has just one count. V and J are TRBV5-6 and TRBJ2-5, with TRBD1 as a possible D gene (6 bases). Trimming took off 3 bases at V and 4 bases at J, with 13 bases between the two ends. From germline, CDR1 is SGHDT and CDR2 YYEEEE. The CDR3 is 14 residues long. In nucleotides, the CDR3 is TGTGCCAGCAGCTGGTGGTCCAGGGGAGAGACCCAGTACTTC. It translates to CASSWWSRGETQYF. Looking up the rest from reference TRBV5-6 and TRBJ2-5 gives the full variable domain: DAGVTQSPTHLIKTRGQQVTLRCSPKSGHDTVSWYQQALGQGPQFIFQYYEEEERQRGNFPDRFSGHQFPNYSSELNVNALLLGDSALYLCASSWWSRGETQYFGPGTRLLVL.

J is TRBJ2-1 and V is TRBV19; 7 bases align to TRBD2. The CDR3 runs to 16 residues. CDR1 is LNHDA and CDR2 is SQIVND in the germline V gene (reference sequence). V shed 3 bases, J shed 4 bases, and the junction held 9 bases outside the gene matches. The CDR3 nucleotides are TGTGCCAGTAGTATCTCCCCTAGCGGCCTATACAATGAGCAGTTCTTC. As protein: CASSISPSGLYNEQFF.